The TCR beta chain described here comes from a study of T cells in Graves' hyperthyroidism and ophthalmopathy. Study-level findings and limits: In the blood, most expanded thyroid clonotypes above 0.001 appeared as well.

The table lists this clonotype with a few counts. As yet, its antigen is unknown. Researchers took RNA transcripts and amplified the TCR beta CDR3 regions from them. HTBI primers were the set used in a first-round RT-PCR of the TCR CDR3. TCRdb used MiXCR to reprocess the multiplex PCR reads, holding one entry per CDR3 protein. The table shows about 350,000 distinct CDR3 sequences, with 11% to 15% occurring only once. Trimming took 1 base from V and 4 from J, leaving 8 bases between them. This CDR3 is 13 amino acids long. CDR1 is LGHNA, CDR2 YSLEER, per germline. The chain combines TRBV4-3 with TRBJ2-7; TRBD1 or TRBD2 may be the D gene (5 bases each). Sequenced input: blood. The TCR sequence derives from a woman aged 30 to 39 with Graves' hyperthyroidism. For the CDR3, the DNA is TGCGCCAGCAGCCAAGGGGGGAAATACGAGCAGTACTTC. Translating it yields CASSQGGKYEQYF.